These 32 T cell receptor beta chains originate from one sample sequenced in a study of control samples from healthy donors and cancer patients. TCRdb's table, derived via immunoSEQ multiplex PCR, lists solely in-frame clones and lacks some. The repertoire holds 130,000 or so clones, with 75% to 95% as singletons. Material: blood. All receptors come from a man aged 35-49 years in good health.

The chain recombines TRBV19 with TRBJ1-3, with D uncertain. V shed 4 bases and J shed 2 bases, with 6 bases lying between them. CDR1 and CDR2 from the germline V gene are LNHDA and SQIVND (reference sequence). The CDR3 sequence is 13 residues long. The CDR3 region is CASSREPGNTIYF. As DNA, the CDR3 is TGTGCCAGTAGTAGGGAGCCTGGAAACACCATATATTTT.

The V gene is TRBV27, the J gene TRBJ2-1; D is undetermined. From germline, CDR1 is MNHEY and CDR2 SMNVEV (reference sequence). V lost 5 bases and J 0 bases, leaving 11 bases between the germline ends. This CDR3 has 15 residues. CDR3 amino acids: CASSQRRDSYNEQFF. DNA of the CDR3: TGTGCCAGCAGTCAACGAAGGGACTCCTACAATGAGCAGTTCTTC.

This sequence joins TRBV5-5 and TRBJ2-3, with TRBD2 identical over 12 bases. Germline V gene lookup returns CDR1 SGHKS and CDR2 YYEKEE (reference sequence). The ends lost 4 bases at V and 6 bases at J; junction bases unmatched: 6. The CDR3 has 15 amino acids. The CDR3 bases are TGTGCCAGCAGCCCCCGACTAGCGGGGGAGGATACGCAGTATTTT. This sequence encodes CASSPRLAGEDTQYF.

This clone was observed a handful of times. The genes are TRBV5-5 and TRBJ1-2; D is possibly TRBD1 (6 bases). CDR3 length equals 16 residues. Germline values: CDR1 SGHKS, CDR2 YYEKEE (reference sequence). V lost 0 bases, J lost 1 base, and 13 bases lay in between. This CDR3 is CASSLAGRGDNYGYTF. The CDR3 DNA sequence: TGTGCCAGCAGCTTGGCGGGCAGGGGAGATAACTATGGCTACACCTTC.

The chain uses TRBV19 and TRBJ2-7; D remains unclear. Germline CDR1 reads LNHDA; CDR2 reads SQIVND (reference sequence). The CDR3 length is 12 residues. V shed 8 bases and J shed 5 bases, with 13 bases lying between them. CDR3 loop: CASSSGPHEQYF. The CDR3 coding sequence is TGTGCCAGTTCTTCCGGGCCCCACGAGCAGTACTTC.

V usage is TRBV3-1 (or the pseudogene TRBV3-2) and J usage is TRBJ1-1, with no clear D. V shed 1 base and J shed 6 bases, with 6 bases lying between them. This CDR3 region has 12 residues. The V gene's germline CDR1 is LGHDT and CDR2 YNNKEL (reference sequence). In DNA form, the CDR3 reads TGTGCCAGCAGCCAAGTGGGTGCTGAAGCTTTCTTT. Protein product: CASSQVGAEAFF.

The genes are TRBV14 and TRBJ2-5; 8 bases match TRBD1. The V segment lost 4 bases and the J segment 4 bases; nucleotides outside the gene matches: 8. The CDR3 spans 15 residues. CDR1 is SGHDN, CDR2 FVKESK, per germline. CDR3 in amino acids: CASSPTGGIRETQYF. CDR3 nucleotide sequence: TGTGCCAGCAGCCCTACAGGGGGGATTCGAGAGACCCAGTACTTC.

This rearrangement joins TRBV24-1 to TRBJ2-7, with 12 bases matching TRBD1. Trimming cost V 5 bases and J 7 bases; bases outside gene matches: 11. The CDR3 extends over 16 amino acids. The germline V gene encodes CDR1 KGHDR and CDR2 SFDVKD. Here the CDR3 reads CATSATRDRGRGEQYF. CDR3 coding DNA: TGTGCCACCAGTGCTACCCGGGACAGGGGGCGAGGGGAGCAGTACTTC.

J is TRBJ1-4 and V is TRBV11-2, with D perhaps matching TRBD1 (5 bases). Germline CDR1 SGHAT, CDR2 FQNNGV. The CDR3 spans 15 residues. V was cut by 4 bases and J by 0 bases, with 9 bases left in between. CDR3 sequence: CASSSGTATNEKLFF. The CDR3 nucleotides read TGTGCCAGCAGCTCGGGGACGGCAACTAATGAAAAACTGTTTTTT.

This clone showed up just once. The chain recombines TRBV28 with TRBJ1-5; the D gene is possibly TRBD1 (5 bases). Germline CDR1 MDHEN, CDR2 SYDVKM. The CDR3 covers 19 residues. The CDR3 here is CATHSIRDRRGKSNQPQHF. Written as DNA, the CDR3 is TGTGCTACTCACTCTATCCGGGACCGCCGAGGGAAGAGCAATCAGCCCCAGCATTTT.

The V and J genes are TRBV23-1 and TRBJ1-1; TRBD1 aligns across 7 bases. TRBV23-1 belongs to the ORF category, with a function that is uncertain. The CDR3 loop spans 13 amino acids. V was pared by 0 bases and J by 6 bases, with 1 base of the junction left unmatched. The CDR3 region has the DNA TGCGCCAGCAGTCAATCGCAGGGGGCTGAAGCTTTCTTT. The encoded protein is CASSQSQGAEAFF.

This clone was seen just once. The V call is TRBV7-9, the J call TRBJ2-1; 13 nucleotides align to TRBD2. Trimming cost V 5 bases and J 10 bases; bases outside gene matches: 11. Germline V gene sequence: CDR1 SEHNR, CDR2 FQNEAQ (reference sequence). CDR3 length: 16 residues. The CDR3 here is CASSPLAGGPTGEQFF. CDR3 coding DNA: TGTGCCAGCAGCCCACTAGCGGGGGGGCCTACAGGGGAGCAGTTCTTC.

The chain combines TRBV2 with TRBJ1-3; the D is unclear. The CDR3 contains 15 residues. Germline values: CDR1 SNHLY, CDR2 FYNNEI. V lost 1 base and J lost 2, with 9 bases in between. The CDR3 here is CASSEGPAAGNTIYF. The CDR3 DNA is TGTGCCAGCAGTGAAGGCCCTGCGGCTGGAAACACCATATATTTT.

The chain has TRBV30 and TRBJ1-6, with D perhaps matching TRBD1 (5 bases). The CDR3 is made up of 13 amino acids. Deletions cut 1 base from V and 9 bases from J, with 10 bases between. Germline-derived CDR1 and CDR2 are GTSNPN and SVGIG (reference sequence). In DNA, the CDR3 is TGTGCCTGGAGTGCAGGGTATGGTTCACCCCTCCACTTT. This encodes CAWSAGYGSPLHF.

This clone was recorded only once. The rearrangement uses TRBV18 and TRBJ2-7, with D perhaps given as TRBD1 or TRBD2 (5 bases each). Trimming stripped 0 bases from V and 0 bases from J, with 27 bases between. The CDR3 sequence is 21 residues long. From germline, CDR1 is KGHSH and CDR2 LQKENI. The DNA of the CDR3 is TGTGCCAGCTCACCACCCCCCTGGTGGGGGAAACACATCGATAACTCCTACGAGCAGTACTTC. Protein product: CASSPPPWWGKHIDNSYEQYF.

V and J are TRBV6-5 and TRBJ2-7; 10 bases line up with TRBD1. The V and J ends lost 8 bases and 3 bases, in that order; junction bases with no gene match: 4. The CDR3 sequence is 13 residues long. Germline V gene data show CDR1 as MNHEY and CDR2 as SVGAGI. CDR3 protein: CASRWTGGYEQYF. The CDR3 DNA sequence: TGTGCCAGCCGATGGACAGGGGGCTACGAGCAGTACTTC.

This clone has a single count. The gene calls are TRBV27 and TRBJ1-1; D call uncertain. V gave up 6 bases and J gave up 11 bases, with 19 bases separating them. CDR3 length: 13 residues. Germline V gene lookup returns CDR1 MNHEY and CDR2 SMNVEV (reference sequence). The CDR3 DNA is TGTGCCAGCAGCCTTCAAGGAGGGCGTTACGCTTTCTTT. Translation: CASSLQGGRYAFF.

V gene TRBV3-1 (or the pseudogene TRBV3-2) combines with J gene TRBJ2-1, with D maybe TRBD1 (6 bases). V was shortened by 0 bases and J by 7 bases, with 16 bases between the two germline ends. This CDR3 is 16 amino acids long. Germline V gene lookup returns CDR1 LGHDT and CDR2 YNNKEL (reference sequence). The chain's CDR3 is CASSQESLRTANEQFF. The CDR3 DNA reads as TGTGCCAGCAGCCAAGAATCGTTAAGGACAGCGAATGAGCAGTTCTTC.

This chain uses TRBV19 with TRBJ1-5; D ambiguous. Germline assignment: CDR1 LNHDA and CDR2 SQIVND (reference sequence). V gave up 6 bases and J gave up 5 bases, with 14 bases separating them. The CDR3 sequence is 14 residues long. The CDR3 nucleotides read TGTGCCAGTAGAACGAGGGAGTACGATCAGCCCCAGCATTTT. It encodes CASRTREYDQPQHF.

J is TRBJ2-7 and V is TRBV5-6; 8 bases fit TRBD2. Germline trimming cut 2 bases from V and 2 bases from J; bases unmatched to any gene: 6. The CDR3 loop spans 15 amino acids. CDR1 is SGHDT and CDR2 is YYEEEE in the germline V gene. The CDR3 sequence is CASSFPGGAAYEQYF. CDR3 DNA: TGTGCCAGCAGCTTCCCCGGGGGGGCCGCCTACGAGCAGTACTTC.

This sequence joins TRBV11-2 and TRBJ1-2, with 9 positions matching TRBD1. The CDR3 loop spans 16 amino acids. Germline loops: CDR1 SGHAT, CDR2 FQNNGV. V lost 0 bases, J lost 8 bases, and 10 bases stayed unmatched. CDR3 loop: CASSLDSHRGLEGYTF. The CDR3 DNA reads as TGTGCCAGCAGCTTAGATAGTCACAGGGGGCTCGAAGGCTACACCTTC. The entire variable domain, with the rest obtained from reference TRBV11-2 and TRBJ1-2, is as follows: EAGVAQSPRYKIIEKRQSVAFWCNPISGHATLYWYQQILGQGPKLLIQFQNNGVVDDSQLPKDRFSAERLKGVDSTLKIQPAKLEDSAVYLCASSLDSHRGLEGYTFGSGTRLTVV.

A single count supports this clone. V gene TRBV11-3 combines with J gene TRBJ2-1, with a possible D match to TRBD1 (6 bases). Between the trimmed V and J ends, which lost 5 bases and 11 bases, there was a span of 16 bases. The CDR3 totals 13 residues. Germline V gene sequence: CDR1 SGHNT, CDR2 YENEEA. Written as DNA, the CDR3 is TGTGCCAGCAGCAGGGGACAAAGCGTTAAGCAGTTCTTC. Translated: CASSRGQSVKQFF.

The chain recombines TRBV19 with TRBJ1-2, with unresolved D. The CDR3 runs to 11 residues. Trimming stripped 4 bases from V and 8 bases from J, with 8 bases between. Germline CDR1 is LNHDA and CDR2 is SQIVND (reference sequence). CDR3 loop: CASSTGWGYTF. The CDR3 DNA follows: TGTGCCAGTAGTACAGGCTGGGGCTACACCTTC. Together with reference TRBV19 and TRBJ1-2, the CDR3 gives the full variable domain: DGGITQSPKYLFRKEGQNVTLSCEQNLNHDAMYWYRQDPGQGLRLIYYSQIVNDFQKGDIAEGYSVSREKKESFPLTVTSAQKNPTAFYLCASSTGWGYTFGSGTRLTVV.

This rearrangement joins TRBV2 to TRBJ1-2, with a possible D match to TRBD1 (5 bases). Germline V gene sequence: CDR1 SNHLY, CDR2 FYNNEI. This CDR3 spans 14 amino acids. Trimming stripped 9 bases from V and 7 bases from J, with 21 bases between. As DNA, the CDR3 is TGTGCCAGTTTAGAGCGAACAGGAACTATTGGCTACACCTTC. Its translation: CASLERTGTIGYTF.

The chain is built from TRBV5-1 and TRBJ1-3; D is uncertain. This CDR3 is built from 14 residues. The germline gives CDR1 SGHRS, CDR2 YFSETQ. Trimming cost V 3 bases and J 1 base, with 8 bases left between them. DNA of the CDR3: TGCGCCAGCAGCTCGGCCATATCTGGAAACACCATATATTTT. Its translation is CASSSAISGNTIYF.

The chain is built from TRBV5-4 and TRBJ2-2, with 11 positions matching TRBD1. Germline values: CDR1 SGHNT, CDR2 YYREEE (reference sequence). This CDR3 spans 16 amino acids. J gave up 5 bases and V 4 bases, and 7 bases lay outside the gene matches. As DNA, the CDR3 is TGTGCCAGCAGCCCACCGGACAGGGGGCTAACCGGGGAGCTGTTTTTT. Residues: CASSPPDRGLTGELFF. Filled out from reference TRBV5-4 and TRBJ2-2, the complete variable domain reads ETGVTQSPTHLIKTRGQQVTLRCSSQSGHNTVSWYQQALGQGPQFIFQYYREEENGRGNFPPRFSGLQFPNYSSELNVNALELDDSALYLCASSPPDRGLTGELFFGEGSRLTVL.

The chain is built from TRBV5-1 and TRBJ1-1, with TRBD1 matching over 9 bases. CDR1 SGHRS and CDR2 YFSETQ come from the germline V gene. CDR3 length: 16 amino acids. Trimming cost V 3 bases and J 0 bases; bases outside gene matches: 6. CDR3 loop: CASSSGQGNMNTEAFF. The CDR3 DNA reads TGCGCCAGCAGCTCTGGACAGGGGAACATGAACACTGAAGCTTTCTTT.

This clone was observed a handful of times. The rearrangement links TRBV5-5 to TRBJ2-7; 9 nucleotides match TRBD1. Losses at the gene ends were 4 bases for V and 3 bases for J; bases not matched to a gene: 14. Germline CDR1 reads SGHKS; CDR2 reads YYEKEE (reference sequence). The CDR3 has 17 residues. This CDR3 reads CASSARDRVVRSYEQYF. CDR3 bases: TGTGCCAGCAGCGCCCGGGACAGGGTGGTTAGAAGCTACGAGCAGTACTTC.

J is TRBJ1-5 and V is TRBV27, with D unresolved. There are 14 residues in the CDR3. Germline CDR1 is MNHEY and CDR2 is SMNVEV (reference sequence). V was clipped by 5 bases and J by 2 bases, with 10 bases between them. The CDR3 nucleotides are TGTGCCAGCAGTCCGCGCGGGGGCAATCAGCCCCAGCATTTT. Translating it yields CASSPRGGNQPQHF.

Here the CDR3 reads CASSLRQGGAVQNIQYF. The CDR3 DNA is TGCGCCAGCAGCTTGAGACAGGGGGGGGCAGTTCAGAACATTCAGTACTTC. The genes are TRBV5-1 and TRBJ2-4, with 9 bases that match TRBD1. Germline CDR1 SGHRS, CDR2 YFSETQ. Unmatched junction bases numbered 12, after V lost 1 base and J lost 7 bases. The CDR3 length is 17 residues.

The V gene is TRBV20-1, the J gene TRBJ2-1; possibly TRBD1 for D (5 bases). Germline CDR1 is DFQATT and CDR2 is SNEGSKA (reference sequence). The CDR3 sequence is 15 residues long. V was cut by 3 bases and J by 10 bases, with 22 bases left in between. The CDR3 coding sequence is TGCAGTGCTAGTCGAACCTCAGGGTGGGATAACGAGCAGTTCTTC. It is translated as CSASRTSGWDNEQFF.

The chain uses TRBV18 and TRBJ2-1, with D possibly TRBD1 on 6 matching bases. Germline V CDR1 and CDR2: KGHSH, LQKENI. This CDR3 has 13 amino acids. The V end was cut by 2 bases, the J end by 7 bases, with 9 bases between. The CDR3 region is CASSPKQGNEQFF. The CDR3 DNA follows: TGTGCCAGCTCACCAAAACAGGGAAATGAGCAGTTCTTC.